Presented here are 4 T cell receptor beta chains from one specimen sequenced in a study of blood T cell repertoires in COVID-19. Sequencing was performed with immunoSEQ multiplex PCR; in TCRdb, only in-frame clones are kept and a portion is missing. This sample has hundreds of thousands of clones; 70% to 90% occur once, and the top ten carry approximately 12%. The sample was peripheral blood. These receptors were collected from a woman between 18 and 29 years old who had recovered from COVID-19.

This clone is a singleton in its sample. The chain employs TRBV19 and TRBJ1-5; D remains unclear. With 4 bases removed from V and 7 bases from J, the gap between germline ends came to 11 bases. CDR1 is LNHDA, CDR2 SQIVND, per germline (reference sequence). The CDR3 runs 13 residues. In DNA, the CDR3 is TGTGCCAGTAGTACCCCAGGAAACCAGCCCCAGCATTTT. Its translation is CASSTPGNQPQHF.

The V gene is TRBV7-6, the J gene TRBJ1-1, with D possibly TRBD1 on 6 matching bases. CDR1 and CDR2 (germline): SGHVS, FNYEAQ. This CDR3 has 14 amino acids. V was pared by 6 bases and J by 3 bases, with 14 bases between. Written as DNA, the CDR3 is TGTGCCAGCAGGCCGAACAGGGAACACACTGAAGCTTTCTTT. Translated: CASRPNREHTEAFF.

The chain is built from TRBV29-1 and TRBJ2-6; D is unclear. The V end was cut by 0 bases, the J end by 0 bases, with 3 bases between. CDR3 length: 14 amino acids. Germline V gene sequence: CDR1 SQVTM, CDR2 ANQGSEA. DNA for the CDR3: TGCAGCGTTGAAGATAACTCTGGGGCCAACGTCCTGACTTTC. Translated: CSVEDNSGANVLTF.

The rearrangement links TRBV4-3 to TRBJ1-2, with TRBD1 matching over 12 bases. Germline CDR1 is LGHNA and CDR2 is YSLEER. The V segment lost 0 bases and the J segment 6 bases; nucleotides outside the gene matches: 8. The CDR3 has 17 amino acids. CDR3 loop: CASSQDFGTGGADGYTF. CDR3 coding DNA: TGCGCCAGCAGCCAAGATTTCGGGACAGGGGGCGCGGATGGCTACACCTTC.